The clone carrying this T cell receptor beta chain occurred once. Its antigen is currently unknown. This table comes from immunoSEQ multiplex PCR, and its TCRdb copy is limited to in-frame clones, with some not included. The sample lists 9,500 to 13,000 clones, more than 85% seen once, with approximately 3.5% in the top ten. The germline V gene encodes CDR1 SGHDT and CDR2 YYEEEE. There are 16 residues in the CDR3. The junction had 10 bases not matched to a gene; V was cut back by 6 bases and J by 4 bases. This sample is part of a study of graft-versus-host responses after intestinal transplantation. Study overall: Each transplant was multivisceral, liver-intestinal, or isolated intestinal. Once they had received anti-thymocyte globulin induction, all recipients took tacrolimus and steroids for approximately 3 years. Findings and limits, study-wide: Recipient marrow held GvH clones, some first seen in ileum or blood.

This TCR came from a human patient who received an intestinal transplant, so some T cells may come from the graft donor. Sequenced material: PBMCs, taken roughly 45 days after intestinal transplantation. V gene TRBV5-6 combines with J gene TRBJ2-7, with 13 bases aligning to TRBD2. CDR3 sequence reads: CASTKQLAGGFYEQYF. In nucleotides, the CDR3 is TGTGCCAGCACCAAGCAACTAGCGGGGGGGTTTTACGAGCAGTACTTC.